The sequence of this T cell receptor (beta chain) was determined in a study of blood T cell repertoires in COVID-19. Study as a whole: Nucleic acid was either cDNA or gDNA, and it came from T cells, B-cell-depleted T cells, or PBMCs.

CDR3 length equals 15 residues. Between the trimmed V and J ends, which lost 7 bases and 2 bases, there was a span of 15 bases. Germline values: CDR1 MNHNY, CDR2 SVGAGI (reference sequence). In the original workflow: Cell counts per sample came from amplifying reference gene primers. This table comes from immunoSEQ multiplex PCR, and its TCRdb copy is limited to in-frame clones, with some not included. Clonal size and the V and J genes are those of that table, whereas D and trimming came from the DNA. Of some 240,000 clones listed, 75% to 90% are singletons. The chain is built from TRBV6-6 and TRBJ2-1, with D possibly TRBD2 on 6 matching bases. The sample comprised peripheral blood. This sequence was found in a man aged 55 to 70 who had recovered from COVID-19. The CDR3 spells CASMLGGAPYNEQFF. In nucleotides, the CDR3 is TGTGCCAGCATGCTCGGGGGAGCTCCCTACAATGAGCAGTTCTTC.